A selection of T cell receptor beta chains follows, all from one sample in a study of Ad26.COV2.S vaccination and SARS-CoV-2 variants. Libraries were prepared by immunoSEQ multiplex PCR; TCRdb keeps only in-frame clonotypes and omits some of them. The sample has 300,000 to 500,000 clones, approximately 86% seen once; the top ten hold more than 3%. This sample comprised peripheral blood, obtained in a trial of Ad26.COV2.S vaccine versus placebo. These receptor sequences come from a person aged 18-60 years who received the Ad26.COV2.S COVID-19 vaccine or a placebo. Each CDR3 is given with its conserved first and last residue. The D gene is left open where the match is weak. Clone size is not always given. Where it is, it says once, few, many or a class for expanded clones.

TRBJ1-4 TRBD1 . TRBV7-8 CASSPRDRGEKLFF TGTGCCAGCAGCCCCCGGGACAGGGGTGAAAAACTGTTTTTT
TRBJ2-1 TRBD1 . TRBV5-5 CASRPRDRTPRQFF TGTGCCAGCAGGCCGAGGGACAGGACCCCTCGGCAGTTCTTC
TRBJ1-5 TRBD1 . TRBV6-2/TRBV6-3 CASSTHRGINQPQHF TGTGCCAGCAGTACCCACAGGGGGATCAATCAGCCCCAGCATTTT
TRBJ1-1 . . TRBV5-1 CASSLLAGLNTEAFF TGCGCCAGCAGCTTGCTCGCAGGGCTGAACACTGAAGCTTTCTTT
TRBJ1-2 . . TRBV19 CASTPDGGYGYTF TGTGCCAGTACCCCCGACGGCGGCTATGGCTACACCTTC
TRBJ2-4 TRBD1 once TRBV6-5 CASNRQGSAKNIQYF TGTGCCAGCAACCGACAGGGTTCGGCCAAAAACATTCAGTACTTC
TRBJ1-2 . . TRBV7-2 CASSLATGPRTF TGTGCCAGCAGCTTAGCTACGGGACCTCGCACCTTC
TRBJ1-1 . . TRBV18 CASSPQEGPNTEAFF TGTGCCAGCTCACCACAGGAAGGACCGAACACTGAAGCTTTCTTT
TRBJ1-2 . once TRBV3-1/TRBV3-2 CASSQLLNYGYTF TGTGCCAGCAGCCAACTCTTGAACTATGGCTACACCTTC
TRBJ1-1 . few TRBV29-1 CSVESRAGDNAFF TGCAGCGTTGAATCCCGGGCAGGGGATAATGCTTTCTTT
TRBJ1-5 . . TRBV3-1/TRBV3-2 CASSQGTDNQPQHF TGTGCCAGCAGCCAAGGGACAGACAATCAGCCCCAGCATTTT
TRBJ2-7 TRBD2 . TRBV18 CASSPPRAGGPLPYEQYF TGTGCCAGCTCACCGCCCCGGGCGGGGGGCCCCCTCCCCTACGAGCAGTACTTC
TRBJ1-2 TRBD1 . TRBV15 CATSQRQGRDGYTF TGTGCCACCAGCCAACGACAGGGACGAGATGGCTACACCTTC
TRBJ1-4 . . TRBV11-2 CASSFQGTVNEKLFF TGTGCCAGCAGCTTTCAGGGGACCGTGAATGAAAAACTGTTTTTT
TRBJ1-5 . . TRBV14 CASSQAQYSNQPQHF TGTGCCAGCAGCCAAGCACAGTATAGCAATCAGCCCCAGCATTTT
TRBJ2-2 TRBD2 once TRBV5-5 CASSLGLARAGELFF TGTGCCAGCAGCTTGGGACTAGCAAGGGCCGGGGAGCTGTTTTTT
TRBJ1-1 . . TRBV5-4 CASSFGAGRENTEAFF TGTGCCAGCAGCTTTGGAGCAGGGAGGGAGAACACTGAAGCTTTCTTT
TRBJ2-1 . . TRBV5-6 CASSVGGGSYNEQFF TGTGCCAGCAGCGTTGGAGGGGGCTCCTACAATGAGCAGTTCTTC
TRBJ1-4 . . TRBV3-1/TRBV3-2 CASSQGHEKLFF TGTGCCAGCAGCCAAGGGCATGAAAAACTGTTTTTT
TRBJ2-3 . . TRBV6-2/TRBV6-3 CASSYSSIRKRNTDTQYF TGTGCCAGCAGTTACTCGAGTATTCGGAAGCGGAACACAGATACGCAGTATTTT
TRBJ2-5 . . TRBV3-1/TRBV3-2 CASSQRTGLVQETQYF TGTGCCAGCAGCCAGCGAACCGGGCTAGTCCAAGAGACCCAGTACTTC
TRBJ1-4 . . TRBV25-1 CASSEFQSNEKLFF TGTGCCAGCAGTGAATTCCAGTCTAATGAAAAACTGTTTTTT
TRBJ2-1 . . TRBV15 CATSRDEAGVGYGQFF TGTGCCACCAGCAGAGATGAGGCAGGGGTGGGATATGGGCAGTTCTTC
TRBJ2-2 . . TRBV9 CASSVAGETGELFF TGTGCCAGCAGCGTAGCGGGAGAAACCGGGGAGCTGTTTTTT
TRBJ1-2 . . TRBV7-2 CASSPPGTGAIGYGYTF TGTGCCAGCAGCCCTCCCGGAACAGGAGCTATTGGCTATGGCTACACCTTC
TRBJ2-7 TRBD1 . TRBV5-6 CASSDDGTGGFEQYF TGTGCCAGCAGCGACGATGGGACAGGGGGCTTCGAGCAGTACTTC
TRBJ1-1 . . TRBV7-9 CASSLDTEAFF TGTGCCAGCAGCCTGGACACTGAAGCTTTCTTT
TRBJ2-3 TRBD1 . TRBV4-1 CASSQGPIGQGADTQYF TGCGCCAGCAGCCAAGGGCCAATTGGACAGGGAGCAGATACGCAGTATTTT
TRBJ2-1 TRBD2 . TRBV19 CASRDSGGAYNEQFF TGTGCCAGTAGAGATAGCGGGGGGGCCTACAATGAGCAGTTCTTC
TRBJ2-5 TRBD1 . TRBV11-3 CASSLGQGETQYF TGTGCCAGCAGTCTAGGACAGGGAGAGACCCAGTACTTC
TRBJ1-2 . . TRBV2 CASSVVVDVGGYTF TGTGCCAGCAGTGTTGTCGTGGACGTGGGTGGCTACACCTTC
TRBJ1-3 . . TRBV10-3 CAINSGYGNTIYF TGTGCCATCAATTCAGGGTATGGAAACACCATATATTTT
TRBJ2-2 TRBD2 . TRBV10-3 CAISGREGRGTGELFF TGTGCCATCAGTGGGAGGGAGGGGCGCGGCACCGGGGAGCTGTTTTTT
TRBJ2-1 TRBD1 . TRBV19 CASSRQGIYNEQFF TGTGCCAGTAGTAGACAGGGAATTTACAATGAGCAGTTCTTC
TRBJ1-3 . . TRBV18 CASSPPWSTDTGNTIYF TGTGCCAGCTCACCACCGTGGTCCACAGATACTGGAAACACCATATATTTT
TRBJ2-2 . . TRBV4-1 CASSPRDINTGELFF TGCGCCAGCAGCCCCCGGGACATCAACACCGGGGAGCTGTTTTTT
TRBJ2-3 . . TRBV2 CASSEAAGAYTDTQYF TGTGCCAGCAGTGAAGCGGCGGGGGCCTACACAGATACGCAGTATTTT
TRBJ1-1 . . TRBV5-6 CASSLWGNTEAFF TGTGCCAGCAGCTTGTGGGGGAACACTGAAGCTTTCTTT
TRBJ1-2 . . TRBV30 CAWSVFPGGYTF TGTGCCTGGAGTGTATTTCCGGGGGGCTACACCTTC
TRBJ2-1 TRBD1 . TRBV5-1 CASSSRTGEYNEQFF TGCGCCAGCAGCTCCCGGACAGGGGAGTACAATGAGCAGTTCTTC
TRBJ1-1 . . TRBV3-1/TRBV3-2 CASSQAKGQAFF TGTGCCAGCAGCCAAGCGAAAGGCCAAGCTTTCTTT
TRBJ1-2 . . TRBV6-1 CASSEPGSYGYTF TGTGCCAGCAGTGAACCGGGTTCCTATGGCTACACCTTC
TRBJ1-4 . . TRBV5-5 CASSLAPLRVSNEKLFF TGTGCCAGCAGCTTGGCCCCCCTCAGGGTATCTAATGAAAAACTGTTTTTT
TRBJ2-2 . . TRBV5-1 CASSLAFGELFF TGCGCCAGCAGCTTGGCTTTCGGGGAGCTGTTTTTT
TRBJ2-6 . . TRBV19 CASRTTLTGANVLTF TGTGCCAGTAGAACGACACTTACTGGGGCCAACGTCCTGACTTTC
TRBJ2-2 . . TRBV7-9 CASSWGSSTGELFF TGTGCCAGCAGCTGGGGTTCGAGCACCGGGGAGCTGTTTTTT
TRBJ2-1 TRBD2 once TRBV5-4 CASSLVGGAGNEQFF TGTGCCAGCAGCTTGGTCGGGGGGGCAGGCAATGAGCAGTTCTTC